This is a list of T cell receptor beta chains from one sample in a study of identical twins. TCRdb redid the calling of the 5' RACE reads with MiXCR, one entry per CDR3 protein. This table holds 400,000 to 550,000 distinct CDR3 sequences, roughly 24% found once. These data are also associated with another study on T cells expressing NK-cell markers.

Sequencing was performed on CD4+ T cells sorted from blood. The receptors come from a young woman in good health. CDR3s include the opening cysteine and the closing phenylalanine or tryptophan. The order of the fields is J gene, CDR3 length, D gene, clone size, V gene, CDR3 DNA, CDR3 protein. The D gene is left open where the match is weak. Size tells how often a clone was seen (once, few, many) or the class of an expanded clone, and some rows leave it out.

TRBJ2-1 | 15 | TRBD2 | few | TRBV12-3/TRBV12-4 | TGTGCCAGCAGTGAGGGACTAGCGGGAGTCGATGAGCAGTTCTTC | CASSEGLAGVDEQFF
TRBJ2-5 | 13 | - | - | TRBV3-1 | TGTGCCAGCAGCCACCGAGATGGAGAGACCCAGTACTTC | CASSHRDGETQYF
TRBJ1-2 | 14 | - | - | TRBV6-1 | TGTGCCAGCAGTCCTCAGACGGAGACCTATGGCTACACCTTC | CASSPQTETYGYTF
TRBJ1-5 | 12 | - | few | TRBV20-1 | TGCAGTGCTAATTCTGCGGGTCAGCCCCAGCATTTT | CSANSAGQPQHF
TRBJ2-7 | 11 | - | few | TRBV29-1 | TGCAGCGTAGCAGCCCTGGACGAGCAGTACTTC | CSVAALDEQYF
TRBJ2-7 | 13 | - | - | TRBV6-1 | TGTGCCAGCCTCTCGACTAGCTCCTACGAGCAGTACTTC | CASLSTSSYEQYF
TRBJ2-2 | 12 | - | - | TRBV12-3/TRBV12-4 | TGTGCCAGCAGGGGATATTCCGGGGAGCTGTTTTTT | CASRGYSGELFF
TRBJ2-3 | 16 | TRBD2 | - | TRBV7-2 | TGTGCCAGCAGCCCCCGTAGGGGAGGGTACACAGATACGCAGTATTTT | CASSPRRGGYTDTQYF
TRBJ2-7 | 16 | TRBD1 | - | TRBV18 | TGTGCCAGCTCACCCGCGGGGACAGGGGGGACCTACGAGCAGTACTTC | CASSPAGTGGTYEQYF
TRBJ2-7 | 17 | - | - | TRBV12-3/TRBV12-4 | TGTGCCATCAGTTTAGAAAGGATAACAGGGTGGAATCGAGAGCAGTACTTC | CAISLERITGWNREQYF
TRBJ2-1 | 14 | - | - | TRBV20-1 | TGCAGTGCTAGAGACAGGCGCCGGCTCCATGAGCAGTTCTTC | CSARDRRRLHEQFF
TRBJ1-2 | 13 | - | few | TRBV28 | TGTGCCAGCAGTTCGGGGGTCGGTTATGGCTACACCTTC | CASSSGVGYGYTF
TRBJ2-7 | 11 | - | many | TRBV20-1 | TGCAGTGCTTGGGACAACTACGAGCAGTACTTC | CSAWDNYEQYF
TRBJ2-7 | 14 | TRBD2 | few | TRBV3-1 | TGTGCCAGCAGCCAAAGTAGCGGGTTCTACGAGCAGTACTTC | CASSQSSGFYEQYF
TRBJ1-2 | 15 | TRBD1 | few | TRBV9 | TGTGCCAGCAGCGAACAGGGGGGCCTTAACTATGGCTACACCTTC | CASSEQGGLNYGYTF
TRBJ2-1 | 17 | TRBD2 | few | TRBV27 | TGTGCCCAACTCTTAGGCCTCTTAGCGGGGGTCTACAATGAGCAGTTCTTC | CAQLLGLLAGVYNEQFF
TRBJ2-7 | 13 | - | - | TRBV7-2 | TGTGCCAGCAGCGTACAACAGGGAAACGAGCAGTACTTC | CASSVQQGNEQYF
TRBJ2-5 | 13 | - | - | TRBV12-3/TRBV12-4 | TGTGCCAGCAGTTCGGATAGTACACGGACCCAGTACTTC | CASSSDSTRTQYF
TRBJ2-1 | 15 | - | - | TRBV7-2 | TGTGCCAGCATCCCCAGGGGGGCAGGGCACAATGAGCAGTTCTTC | CASIPRGAGHNEQFF
TRBJ2-4 | 17 | - | - | TRBV12-3/TRBV12-4 | TGTGCCAGCAGTCAGGCTGCAGTTGCGGGAGCCAAAAACATTCAGTACTTC | CASSQAAVAGAKNIQYF
TRBJ1-5 | 15 | - | - | TRBV18 | TGTGCCAGCTCACCCAGGACATTGAGCAATCAGCCCCAGCATTTT | CASSPRTLSNQPQHF
TRBJ2-2 | 16 | - | few | TRBV12-3/TRBV12-4 | TGTGCCAGCAACAATCCCGGGACATTCCGCACCGGGGAGCTGTTTTTT | CASNNPGTFRTGELFF
TRBJ2-3 | 16 | TRBD2 | - | TRBV20-1 | TGCAGTGCTTCTTATGAGCGGGGGGAAAGACGGGATACGCAGTATTTT | CSASYERGERRDTQYF
TRBJ2-4 | 11 | - | few | TRBV5-1 | TGCGCCAGCAGCTTAGGAAACATTCAGTACTTC | CASSLGNIQYF
TRBJ2-3 | 14 | - | many | TRBV5-5 | TGTGCCAGCAGGTTACCCCTCTCGGGAGATACGCAGTATTTT | CASRLPLSGDTQYF
TRBJ2-3 | 15 | - | few | TRBV20-1 | TGCAGTGCTAGAGATCGGGGCGGTCTCACAGATACGCAGTATTTT | CSARDRGGLTDTQYF
TRBJ2-1 | 13 | - | few | TRBV7-2 | TGTGCCAGCAGCTTCCCTCCCTACAATGAGCAGTTCTTC | CASSFPPYNEQFF
TRBJ1-1 | 14 | TRBD1 | - | TRBV3-1 | TGTGCCAGCAGCCAGCTACCAGGGGGAACTGAAGCTTTCTTT | CASSQLPGGTEAFF
TRBJ2-1 | 17 | - | - | TRBV6-5 | TGTGCCAGCAGTTACGACCCAGGGACCAACGCCTACAATGAGCAGTTCTTC | CASSYDPGTNAYNEQFF
TRBJ2-7 | 14 | TRBD1 | few | TRBV6-1 | TGTGCCAGCAGCCCGGACAGGGTCGGTGGCGAGCAGTACTTC | CASSPDRVGGEQYF
TRBJ2-1 | 16 | TRBD2 | - | TRBV5-1 | TGCGCCAGCAAAGGGTCCAGCGGGAGCAGCTACAATGAGCAGTTCTTC | CASKGSSGSSYNEQFF
TRBJ2-4 | 15 | - | - | TRBV7-3 | TGTGCCAGCAGCGCCGCCGGAGGGGGCAAAAACATTCAGTACTTC | CASSAAGGGKNIQYF
TRBJ2-2 | 13 | - | - | TRBV3-1 | TGTGCCAGCAGCCAAGACCCCCGGGGAGGGCTGTTTTTT | CASSQDPRGGLFF
TRBJ2-3 | 12 | - | - | TRBV20-1 | TGCAGTGCTCCCGGGCCCACAGATACGCAGTATTTT | CSAPGPTDTQYF
TRBJ2-7 | 15 | TRBD1 | - | TRBV5-1 | TGCGCCAGCAGCTTGGACAGGGGGCGGGTGTTCGAGCAGTACTTC | CASSLDRGRVFEQYF
TRBJ2-5 | 12 | - | few | TRBV20-1 | TGCAGTGCGATCCCATCCCAAGAGACCCAGTACTTC | CSAIPSQETQYF
TRBJ2-5 | 15 | - | many | TRBV7-2 | TGTGCCAGCAGCTCCTCCGTGGGTGGACGAGAGACCCAGTACTTC | CASSSSVGGRETQYF
TRBJ2-7 | 15 | - | - | TRBV9 | TGTGCCAGCAGCGTAGGCCCAGGGGACCCCTACGAGCAGTACTTC | CASSVGPGDPYEQYF
TRBJ2-7 | 15 | - | - | TRBV6-5 | TGTGCCAGCAGTTACGGGGCAGGAACCTCCTACGAGCAGTACTTC | CASSYGAGTSYEQYF
TRBJ2-5 | 15 | - | - | TRBV6-2/TRBV6-3 | TGTGCCAGCAGTTACCGCGTCAGCAAGGGGGAGACCCAGTACTTC | CASSYRVSKGETQYF
TRBJ2-1 | 14 | - | few | TRBV15 | TGTGCCACCAGCAGAGAGCTAGAGTACAATGAGCAGTTCTTC | CATSRELEYNEQFF
TRBJ2-6 | 14 | - | few | TRBV29-1 | TGCAGCGTTGTTGGGGGGAGCGGGGCCAACGTCCTGACTTTC | CSVVGGSGANVLTF
TRBJ2-2 | 13 | - | few | TRBV6-5 | TGTGCCAGCAGTTACTCGAAGACCGGGGAGCTGTTTTTT | CASSYSKTGELFF
TRBJ2-3 | 12 | - | - | TRBV6-1 | TGTGCCTTAGGCGATTGGGAAGGTACGCAGTATTTT | CALGDWEGTQYF
TRBJ2-1 | 15 | TRBD2 | - | TRBV12-3/TRBV12-4 | TGTGCCAGCAGTTTAGCGGGACTAGGCTCGAATGAGCAGTTCTTC | CASSLAGLGSNEQFF
TRBJ1-1 | 14 | TRBD1 | few | TRBV4-2 | TGTGCCAGCAGCCGCCGGACAGGGAACACTGAAGCTTTCTTT | CASSRRTGNTEAFF
TRBJ2-1 | 15 | TRBD2 | few | TRBV7-2 | TGTGCCAGCAGCCATCCGGGACTACCAAGCAATGAGCAGTTCTTC | CASSHPGLPSNEQFF
TRBJ2-1 | 14 | TRBD2 | - | TRBV15 | TGTGCCACCAGCTCACGGGGGGGGAACAATGAGCAGTTCTTC | CATSSRGGNNEQFF
TRBJ2-1 | 13 | - | few | TRBV9 | TGTGCCAGCAGCGGGATTAGTGGGACAGAGCAGTTCTTC | CASSGISGTEQFF
TRBJ2-1 | 13 | TRBD1 | few | TRBV20-1 | TGCAGTGCGCCGGGACAGACCTACAATGAGCAGTTCTTC | CSAPGQTYNEQFF
TRBJ1-5 | 14 | - | - | TRBV5-1 | TGCGCCAGCAGCTTGACAGGGCCAGGACAGCCCCAGCATTTT | CASSLTGPGQPQHF
TRBJ1-2 | 13 | - | few | TRBV21-1 | TGTGCCAGCAGCCTGCTTACAGGGGACGGCTACACCTTC | CASSLLTGDGYTF
TRBJ2-7 | 13 | - | few | TRBV5-1 | TGCGCCAGCGCCGGGACGGTACCCTACGAGCAGTACTTC | CASAGTVPYEQYF